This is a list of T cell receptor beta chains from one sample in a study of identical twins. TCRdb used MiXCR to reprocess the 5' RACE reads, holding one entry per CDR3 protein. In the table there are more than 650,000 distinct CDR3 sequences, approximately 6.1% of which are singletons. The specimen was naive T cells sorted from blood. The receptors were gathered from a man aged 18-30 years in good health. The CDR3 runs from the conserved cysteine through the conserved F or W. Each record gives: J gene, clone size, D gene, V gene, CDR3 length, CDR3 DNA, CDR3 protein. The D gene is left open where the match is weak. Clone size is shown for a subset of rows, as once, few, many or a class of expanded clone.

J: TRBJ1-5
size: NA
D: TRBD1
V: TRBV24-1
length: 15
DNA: TGTGCCACCAGTGAGTGGGACAGGGTACATCAGCCCCAGCATTTT
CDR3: CATSEWDRVHQPQHF

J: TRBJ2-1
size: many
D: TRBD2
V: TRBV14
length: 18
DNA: TGTGCCAGCAGCCATTTACTAGCGGGAGGTCGGTCGTACAATGAGCAGTTCTTC
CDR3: CASSHLLAGGRSYNEQFF

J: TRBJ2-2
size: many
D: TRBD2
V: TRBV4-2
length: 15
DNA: TGTGCCAGCAGAAAACCGGGACTACCCACCGGGGAGCTGTTTTTT
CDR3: CASRKPGLPTGELFF

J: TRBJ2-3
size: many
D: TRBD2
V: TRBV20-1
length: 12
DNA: TGCAGTTCCGGACTAGCGGTCGATACGCAGTATTTT
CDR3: CSSGLAVDTQYF

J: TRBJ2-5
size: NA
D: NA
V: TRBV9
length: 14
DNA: TGTGCCAGCAGCCGACAAGGGGCCCCAGAGACCCAGTACTTC
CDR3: CASSRQGAPETQYF

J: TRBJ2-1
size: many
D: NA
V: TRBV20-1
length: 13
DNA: TGCAGTGCGCGGAGGTTAATCGACAATGAGCAGTTCTTC
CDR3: CSARRLIDNEQFF

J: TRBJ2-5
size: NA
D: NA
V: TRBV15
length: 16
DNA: TGTGCCACCAGCAGAGATAGAGTCGGGGCTTCGGGGACCCAGTACTTC
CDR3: CATSRDRVGASGTQYF

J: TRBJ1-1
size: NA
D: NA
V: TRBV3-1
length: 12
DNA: TGTGCCAGCAGCAACCGAGGGGCTGAAGCTTTCTTT
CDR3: CASSNRGAEAFF

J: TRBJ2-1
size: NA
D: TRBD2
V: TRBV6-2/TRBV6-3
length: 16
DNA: TGTGCCAGCAGTTACTCTTTCGCGGGAGGGAACAATGAGCAGTTCTTC
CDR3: CASSYSFAGGNNEQFF

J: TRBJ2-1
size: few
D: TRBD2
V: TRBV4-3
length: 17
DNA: TGCGCCAGCGGAACAACCTATAGCGGGAGGCTGGGGAATGAGCAGTTCTTC
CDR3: CASGTTYSGRLGNEQFF

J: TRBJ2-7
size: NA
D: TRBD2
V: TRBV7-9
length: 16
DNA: TGTGCCAGCAGCTCCCGACTAGCGGGAGAGACCTACGAGCAGTACTTC
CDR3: CASSSRLAGETYEQYF

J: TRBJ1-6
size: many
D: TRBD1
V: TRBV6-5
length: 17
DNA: TGTGCCAGCAGTTACAGCAACCCCCGGGACAGGGAAGGACCCCTCCACTTT
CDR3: CASSYSNPRDREGPLHF

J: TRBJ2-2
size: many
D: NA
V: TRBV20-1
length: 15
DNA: TGCAGTGCCAGGCGCTCCTCTATGTTCACCGGGGAGCTGTTTTTT
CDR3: CSARRSSMFTGELFF

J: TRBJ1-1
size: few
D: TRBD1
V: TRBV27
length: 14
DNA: TGTGCCAGCAGGCAGGGGGCCTCAGGAACTGAAGCTTTCTTT
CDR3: CASRQGASGTEAFF

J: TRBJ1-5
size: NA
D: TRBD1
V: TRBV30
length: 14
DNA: TGTGCCTGGAGTTCGGGACAGGGCAATCAGCCCCAGCATTTT
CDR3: CAWSSGQGNQPQHF